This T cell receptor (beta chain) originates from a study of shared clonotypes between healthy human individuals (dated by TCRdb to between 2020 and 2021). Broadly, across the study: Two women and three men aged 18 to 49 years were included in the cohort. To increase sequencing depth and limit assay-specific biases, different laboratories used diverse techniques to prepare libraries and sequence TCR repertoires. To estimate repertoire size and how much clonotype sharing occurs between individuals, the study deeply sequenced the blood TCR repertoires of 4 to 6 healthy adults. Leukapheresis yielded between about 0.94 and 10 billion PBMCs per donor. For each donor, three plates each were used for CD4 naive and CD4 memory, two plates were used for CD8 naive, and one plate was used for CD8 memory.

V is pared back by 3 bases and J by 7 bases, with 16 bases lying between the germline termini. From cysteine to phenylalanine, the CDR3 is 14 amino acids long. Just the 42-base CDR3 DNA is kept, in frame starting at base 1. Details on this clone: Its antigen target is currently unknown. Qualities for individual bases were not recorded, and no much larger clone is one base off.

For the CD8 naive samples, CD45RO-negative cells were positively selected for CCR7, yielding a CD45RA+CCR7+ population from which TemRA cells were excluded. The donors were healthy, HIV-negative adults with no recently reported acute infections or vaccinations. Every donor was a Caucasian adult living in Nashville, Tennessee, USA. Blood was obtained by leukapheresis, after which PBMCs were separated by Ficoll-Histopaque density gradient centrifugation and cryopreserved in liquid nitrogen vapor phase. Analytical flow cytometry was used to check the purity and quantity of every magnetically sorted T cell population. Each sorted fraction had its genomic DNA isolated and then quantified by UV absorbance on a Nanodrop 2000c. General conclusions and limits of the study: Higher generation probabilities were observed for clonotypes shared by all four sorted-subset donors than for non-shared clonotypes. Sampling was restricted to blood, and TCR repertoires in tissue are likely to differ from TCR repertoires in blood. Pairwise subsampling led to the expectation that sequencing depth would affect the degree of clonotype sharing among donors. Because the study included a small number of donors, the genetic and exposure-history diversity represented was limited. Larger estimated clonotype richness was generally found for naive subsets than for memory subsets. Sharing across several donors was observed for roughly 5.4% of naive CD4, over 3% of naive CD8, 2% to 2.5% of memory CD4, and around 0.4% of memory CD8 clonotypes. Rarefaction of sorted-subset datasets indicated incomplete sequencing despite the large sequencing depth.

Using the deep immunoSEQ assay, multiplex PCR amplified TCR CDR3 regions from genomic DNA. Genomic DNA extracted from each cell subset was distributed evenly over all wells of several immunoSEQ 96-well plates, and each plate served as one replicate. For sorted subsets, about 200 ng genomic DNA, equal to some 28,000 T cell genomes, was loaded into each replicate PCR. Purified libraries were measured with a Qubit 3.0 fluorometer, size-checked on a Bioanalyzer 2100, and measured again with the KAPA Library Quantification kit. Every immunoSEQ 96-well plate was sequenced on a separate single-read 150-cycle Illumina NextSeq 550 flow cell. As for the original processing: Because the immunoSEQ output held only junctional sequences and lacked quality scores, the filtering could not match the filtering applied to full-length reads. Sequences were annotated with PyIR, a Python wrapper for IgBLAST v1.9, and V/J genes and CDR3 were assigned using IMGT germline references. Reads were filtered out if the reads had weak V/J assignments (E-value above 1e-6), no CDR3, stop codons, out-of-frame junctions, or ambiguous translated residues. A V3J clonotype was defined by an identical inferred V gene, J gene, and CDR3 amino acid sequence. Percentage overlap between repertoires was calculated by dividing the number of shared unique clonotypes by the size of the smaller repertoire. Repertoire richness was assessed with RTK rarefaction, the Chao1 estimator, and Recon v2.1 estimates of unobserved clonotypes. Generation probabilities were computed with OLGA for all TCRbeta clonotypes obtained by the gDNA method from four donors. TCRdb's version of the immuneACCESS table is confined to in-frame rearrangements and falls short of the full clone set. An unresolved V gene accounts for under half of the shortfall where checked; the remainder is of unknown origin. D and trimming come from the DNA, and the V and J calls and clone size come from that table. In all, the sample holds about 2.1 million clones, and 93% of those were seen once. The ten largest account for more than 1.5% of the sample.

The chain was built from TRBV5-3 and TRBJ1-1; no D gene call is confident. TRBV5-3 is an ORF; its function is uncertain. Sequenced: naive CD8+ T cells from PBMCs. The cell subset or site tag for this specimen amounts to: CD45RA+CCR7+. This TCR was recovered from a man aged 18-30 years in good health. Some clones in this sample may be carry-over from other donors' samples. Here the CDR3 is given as CARSSSTKTDEAFF. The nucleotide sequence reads TGTGCCAGAAGCTCCTCCACTAAAACGGATGAAGCTTTCTTT.